Below, 17 T cell receptor beta chains from the same sample are listed, as sequenced in a study of CXCR3-negative and CXCR3-positive naive CD8 T cells (dated by TCRdb to about 2019). The reads were generated on a NextSeq 550. The Human TCR Profiling Kit (MiLaboratory) was used to prepare UMI-labeled 5' RACE TRB cDNA libraries. Through TCRdb reprocessing, the reads give one entry per CDR3 protein sequence; DNA is omitted. This sample's clone table shows roughly 89,000 distinct CDR3 sequences. The top ten clonotypes cover over 1.5% of the sample. The sequenced sample consisted of naive CXCR3- CD8+ T cells from blood. The sample's cell subset or site label, decoded: CD45RO-CCR7+CD27+CD95- naive CD8+ T cells lacking CXCR3 (TNR3-). The receptors derive from a human donor in good health. Some clones in this sample may be carry-over from other donors' samples.

The CDR3 loop reads CASSPLAGESIAETQYF. The chain combines TRBV12-3 or TRBV12-4 with TRBJ2-5; TCRdb picks TRBD2, but there is no DNA to check that call. The CDR3 extends over 17 amino acids.

This rearrangement joins TRBV29-1 to TRBJ1-2; as DNA is missing, the TRBD1 call by TCRdb cannot be tested. In germline, CDR1 is SQVTM, CDR2 ANQGSEA. This CDR3 has 11 residues. The CDR3 sequence: CSGSTGSGYTF.

This rearrangement joins TRBV19 to TRBJ1-5. The CDR3 runs 16 residues. Germline CDR1 reads LNHDA; CDR2 reads SQIVND (reference sequence). CDR3 sequence: CASSAPSVLSNQPQHF.

The rearrangement uses TRBV4-3 and TRBJ1-4; the TRBD1 assignment by TCRdb is unverifiable without DNA. Germline-derived CDR1 and CDR2 are LGHNA and YSLEER. CDR3 length equals 15 residues. CDR3 sequence: CASSQGTGVNEKLFF.

V gene TRBV25-1 combines with J gene TRBJ2-7; absent DNA, TCRdb's TRBD2 call cannot be checked. The germline V gene has CDR1 MGHDK and CDR2 SYGVNS. CDR3 size: 12 residues. CDR3 protein: CASSEGGYEQYF.

The rearrangement uses TRBV5-1 and TRBJ1-4; TCRdb calls TRBD1, which cannot be checked without DNA. From germline, CDR1 is SGHRS and CDR2 YFSETQ. The CDR3 is 15 residues long. CDR3 in amino acids: CASSAGGATNEKLFF.

The V and J genes are TRBV7-2 and TRBJ1-5; TCRdb's D call of TRBD1 is untestable without DNA. CDR1 is SGHTA, CDR2 FQGNSA, per germline. The CDR3 runs 13 residues. The CDR3 sequence is CASSKGGGQPQHF.

The V gene is TRBV30, the J gene TRBJ2-1; no DNA is available, so the TRBD1 call from TCRdb remains unchecked. The CDR3 runs to 14 residues. CDR1 is GTSNPN and CDR2 is SVGIG in the germline V gene (reference sequence). The CDR3 loop reads CAWSVGQGSDEQFF.

This chain connects TRBV6-5 to TRBJ2-4. This CDR3 comprises 13 residues. Per the germline V gene, CDR1 is MNHEY and CDR2 is SVGAGI. CDR3 sequence: CASSYKAKNIQYF.

The CDR3 sequence: CSASEPEGLESYNEQFF. The genes are TRBV20-1 and TRBJ2-1; TCRdb reports TRBD1, a call that lacks DNA to check it against. Germline V gene sequence: CDR1 DFQATT, CDR2 SNEGSKA (reference sequence). The CDR3 runs to 17 residues.

The J gene is TRBJ2-5, the V gene TRBV5-4; TCRdb returns TRBD2, unconfirmable since there is no DNA. The CDR3 loop spans 14 amino acids. CDR1 SGHNT and CDR2 YYREEE come from the germline V gene (reference sequence). The CDR3 reads CASSGTTSRGTQYF.

The chain uses TRBV9 and TRBJ1-1. CDR3 length equals 15 residues. Germline V gene data show CDR1 as SGDLS and CDR2 as YYNGEE. CDR3 sequence reads: CASSGPSGGDTEAFF.

The chain employs TRBV19 and TRBJ2-1; the TCRdb call, TRBD2, lacks DNA for checking. CDR3 length: 18 amino acids. The germline CDR1 and CDR2 sequences are LNHDA and SQIVND (reference sequence). This chain's CDR3 is CASSILAGGPYSYNEQFF. Combining the CDR3 with reference TRBV19 and TRBJ2-1 gives the whole variable domain DGGITQSPKYLFRKEGQNVTLSCEQNLNHDAMYWYRQDPGQGLRLIYYSQIVNDFQKGDIAEGYSVSREKKESFPLTVTSAQKNPTAFYLCASSILAGGPYSYNEQFFGPGTRLTVL.

This chain connects TRBV5-1 to TRBJ2-7. In germline, CDR1 is SGHRS, CDR2 YFSETQ. The CDR3 runs 13 residues. CDR3 protein: CASSPDGTYEQYF.

The chain uses TRBV6-5 and TRBJ1-5. The CDR3 length is 12 residues. The V gene's germline CDR1 is MNHEY and CDR2 SVGAGI. The CDR3 protein is CASSYGNGPQHF.

This chain links TRBV28 with TRBJ2-2; TCRdb indicates TRBD1, and absent DNA this call remains unverified. The CDR3 has 17 amino acids. Germline lookup yields CDR1 MDHEN and CDR2 SYDVKM. The CDR3 reads CASSFLGTVTNTGELFF.

The chain has TRBV29-1 and TRBJ2-3; TCRdb names TRBD1, which stays unverified in the absence of DNA. CDR3 length: 14 amino acids. Germline V gives CDR1 SQVTM, CDR2 ANQGSEA. CDR3 sequence: CSVGSGASTDTQYF.